This T cell receptor (beta chain) was observed in a study of T cell responses to AZD1222 COVID-19 vaccine. This clone was counted once. With 0 bases clipped from V and 7 bases from J, the junction kept 5 bases outside the gene matches. The CDR3 sequence is 15 residues long. The germline gives CDR1 SGHTA, CDR2 FQGNSA. This table comes from immunoSEQ multiplex PCR, and its TCRdb copy is limited to in-frame clones, with some not included. Of about 110,000 clones listed, roughly 90% are singletons. This specimen consisted of peripheral blood, obtained 28 days after the second AZD1222 dose. The rearrangement uses TRBV7-2 and TRBJ2-7; 11 bases map to TRBD2. The sequence derives from an adult who received the AZD1222 COVID-19 vaccine. CDR3 in amino acids: CASSLALAGGGEQYF. DNA for the CDR3: TGTGCCAGCAGCTTAGCCCTAGCGGGAGGAGGAGAGCAGTACTTC.